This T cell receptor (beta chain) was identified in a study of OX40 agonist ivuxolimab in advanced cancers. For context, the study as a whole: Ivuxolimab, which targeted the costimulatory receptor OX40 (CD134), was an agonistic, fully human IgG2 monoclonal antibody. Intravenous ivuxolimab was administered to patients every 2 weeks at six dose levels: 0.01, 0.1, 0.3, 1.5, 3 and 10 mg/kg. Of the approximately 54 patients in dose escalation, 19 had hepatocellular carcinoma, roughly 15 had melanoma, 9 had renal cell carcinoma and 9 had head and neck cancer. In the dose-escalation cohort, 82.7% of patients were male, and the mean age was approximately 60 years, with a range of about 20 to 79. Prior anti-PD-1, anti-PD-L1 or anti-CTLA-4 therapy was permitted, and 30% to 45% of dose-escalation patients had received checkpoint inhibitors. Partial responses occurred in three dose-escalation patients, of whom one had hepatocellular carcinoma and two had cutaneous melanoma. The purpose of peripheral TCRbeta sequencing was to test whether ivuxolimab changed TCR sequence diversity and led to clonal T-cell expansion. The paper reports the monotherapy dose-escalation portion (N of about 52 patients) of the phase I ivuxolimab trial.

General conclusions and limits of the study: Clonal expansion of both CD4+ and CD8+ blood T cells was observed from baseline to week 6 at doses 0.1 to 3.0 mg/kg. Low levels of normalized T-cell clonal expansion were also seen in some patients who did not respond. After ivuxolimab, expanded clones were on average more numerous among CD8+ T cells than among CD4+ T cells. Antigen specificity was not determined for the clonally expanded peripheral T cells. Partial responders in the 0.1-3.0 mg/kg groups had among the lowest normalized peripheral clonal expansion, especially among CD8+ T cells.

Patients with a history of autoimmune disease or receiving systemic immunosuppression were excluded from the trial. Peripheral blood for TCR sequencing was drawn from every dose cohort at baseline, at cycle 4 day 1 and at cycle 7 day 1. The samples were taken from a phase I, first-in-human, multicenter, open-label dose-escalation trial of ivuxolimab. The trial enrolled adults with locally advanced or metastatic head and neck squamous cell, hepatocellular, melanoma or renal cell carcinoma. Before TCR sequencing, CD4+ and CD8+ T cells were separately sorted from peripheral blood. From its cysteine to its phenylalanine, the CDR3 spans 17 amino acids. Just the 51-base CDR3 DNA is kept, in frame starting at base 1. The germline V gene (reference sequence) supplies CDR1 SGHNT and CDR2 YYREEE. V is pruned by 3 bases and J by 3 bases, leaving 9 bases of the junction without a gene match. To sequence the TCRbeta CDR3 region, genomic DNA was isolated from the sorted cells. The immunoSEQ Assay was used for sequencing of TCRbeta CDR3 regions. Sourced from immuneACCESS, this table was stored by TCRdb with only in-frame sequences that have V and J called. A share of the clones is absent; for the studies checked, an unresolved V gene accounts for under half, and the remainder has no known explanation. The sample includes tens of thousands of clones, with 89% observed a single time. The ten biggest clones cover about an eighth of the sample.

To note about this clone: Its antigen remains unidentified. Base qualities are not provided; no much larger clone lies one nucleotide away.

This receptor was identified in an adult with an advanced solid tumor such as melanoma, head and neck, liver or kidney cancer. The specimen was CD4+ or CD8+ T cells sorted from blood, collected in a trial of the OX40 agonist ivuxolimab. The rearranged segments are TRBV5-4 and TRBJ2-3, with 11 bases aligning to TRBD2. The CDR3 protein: CASSSGLAVALTDTQYF. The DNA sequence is TGTGCCAGCAGCTCGGGACTAGCGGTCGCTTTGACAGATACGCAGTATTTT. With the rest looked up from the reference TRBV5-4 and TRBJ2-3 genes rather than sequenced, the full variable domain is ETGVTQSPTHLIKTRGQQVTLRCSSQSGHNTVSWYQQALGQGPQFIFQYYREEENGRGNFPPRFSGLQFPNYSSELNVNALELDDSALYLCASSSGLAVALTDTQYFGPGTRLTVL.